These T cell receptor beta chains were read from a single sample in a study of T cell responses to AZD1222 COVID-19 vaccine. Clones were read by immunoSEQ multiplex PCR, and TCRdb kept only the in-frame ones, dropping some. Of 150,000 to 200,000 clones listed, around nine tenths are singletons. Sequenced material: peripheral blood, taken on day 0 of AZD1222 vaccination. Source of these receptors: an adult in good health. CDR3s include the opening cysteine and the closing phenylalanine or tryptophan. A D gene is named only where the DNA matches it firmly. Rows may omit the clone size; those that give it use once, few, many or a size class.

J	V	size	D	CDR3	DNA
TRBJ2-1	TRBV10-3	.	TRBD2	CAISAPRLAGGLGEQFF	TGTGCCATCAGTGCGCCTCGACTAGCGGGGGGGCTTGGTGAGCAGTTCTTC
TRBJ2-3	TRBV2	.	.	CASREAGPDTQYF	TGTGCCAGCAGGGAGGCAGGGCCAGATACGCAGTATTTT
TRBJ2-5	TRBV30	.	TRBD2	CAWRRGRTSGVEETQYF	TGTGCCTGGAGAAGGGGGAGGACTAGCGGGGTTGAAGAGACCCAGTACTTC
TRBJ1-1	TRBV2	.	.	CASSARWNTEAFF	TGTGCCAGCAGCGCTCGCTGGAACACTGAAGCTTTCTTT
TRBJ2-7	TRBV10-1	few	.	CASSARGGTYEQYF	TGCGCCAGCAGTGCCAGGGGGGGAACCTACGAGCAGTACTTC
TRBJ2-1	TRBV4-2	.	TRBD2	CASSRGGDNEQFF	TGTGCCAGCAGCCGCGGGGGGGACAATGAGCAGTTCTTC
TRBJ2-3	TRBV5-1	.	.	CASSLGEGNTDTQYF	TGCGCCAGCAGCTTGGGAGAGGGAAACACAGATACGCAGTATTTT
TRBJ1-4	TRBV5-1	once	TRBD1	CASSLPPDREWEKLFF	TGCGCCAGCAGCTTGCCACCGGACAGGGAGTGGGAAAAACTGTTTTTT
TRBJ1-6	TRBV5-1	.	.	CASSLGYGDSPLHF	TGCGCCAGCAGCTTAGGATACGGCGATTCACCCCTCCACTTT
TRBJ2-7	TRBV30	.	.	CAWGEGGLSYEQYF	TGTGCCTGGGGGGAGGGGGGCCTCTCCTACGAGCAGTACTTC
TRBJ2-1	TRBV13	.	TRBD2	CASSHILAGGPNEQFF	TGTGCCAGCAGTCATATCCTAGCGGGGGGGCCCAATGAGCAGTTCTTC
TRBJ1-2	TRBV25-1	.	.	CASSEGRQGPNRGYTF	TGTGCCAGCAGTGAGGGTCGTCAGGGCCCCAATAGGGGCTACACCTTC
TRBJ2-2	TRBV11-3	once	.	CASSPGRFGGTGELFF	TGTGCCAGCAGCCCCGGGCGTTTCGGGGGCACCGGGGAGCTGTTTTTT
TRBJ1-1	TRBV2	.	TRBD1	CASILGGWGTEAFF	TGTGCCAGCATCCTAGGGGGCTGGGGCACTGAAGCTTTCTTT
TRBJ2-3	TRBV3-1/TRBV3-2	.	TRBD2	CASSSGLAGGRTDTQYF	TGTGCCAGCAGCTCGGGACTAGCGGGGGGTCGGACAGATACGCAGTATTTT
TRBJ2-3	TRBV5-1	.	.	CASSSREGTDTQYF	TGCGCCAGCAGCTCCCGAGAGGGGACAGATACGCAGTATTTT
TRBJ2-5	TRBV5-6	.	.	CASSWSNQETQYF	TGTGCCAGCAGCTGGTCGAACCAAGAGACCCAGTACTTC
TRBJ2-5	TRBV6-5	.	TRBD1	CASSYVGQGRETQYF	TGTGCCAGCAGTTACGTGGGACAGGGTCGAGAGACCCAGTACTTC
TRBJ2-1	TRBV29-1	once	TRBD2	CSATSGGSAYNEQFF	TGCAGCGCCACTAGCGGGGGGAGTGCCTACAATGAGCAGTTCTTC
TRBJ1-2	TRBV27	.	TRBD1	CASSLRQGNFNYGYTF	TGTGCCAGCAGTTTAAGACAGGGGAACTTTAACTATGGCTACACCTTC
TRBJ2-5	TRBV7-9	.	TRBD2	CASSAGVQETQYF	TGTGCCAGCAGCGCGGGGGTACAAGAGACCCAGTACTTC
TRBJ2-6	TRBV7-2	once	.	CASSPGGRLSGANVLTF	TGTGCCAGCAGCCCGGGGGGCCGACTCTCTGGGGCCAACGTCCTGACTTTC